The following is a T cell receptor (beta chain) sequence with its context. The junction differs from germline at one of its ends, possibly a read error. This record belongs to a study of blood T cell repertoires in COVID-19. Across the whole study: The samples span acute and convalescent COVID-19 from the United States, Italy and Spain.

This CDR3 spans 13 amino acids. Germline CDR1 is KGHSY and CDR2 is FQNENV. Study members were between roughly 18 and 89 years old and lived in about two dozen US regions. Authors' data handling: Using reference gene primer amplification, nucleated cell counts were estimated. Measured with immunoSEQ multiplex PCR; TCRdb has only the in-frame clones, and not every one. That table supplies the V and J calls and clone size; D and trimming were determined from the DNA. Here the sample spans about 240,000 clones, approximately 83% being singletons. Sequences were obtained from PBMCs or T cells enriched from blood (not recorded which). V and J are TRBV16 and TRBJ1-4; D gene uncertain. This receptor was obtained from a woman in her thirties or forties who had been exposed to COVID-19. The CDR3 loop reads CATSSRVGEKLFF. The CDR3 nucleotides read TGTGCCACCAGCTCCCGGGTGGGTGAAAAACTGTTTTTT.